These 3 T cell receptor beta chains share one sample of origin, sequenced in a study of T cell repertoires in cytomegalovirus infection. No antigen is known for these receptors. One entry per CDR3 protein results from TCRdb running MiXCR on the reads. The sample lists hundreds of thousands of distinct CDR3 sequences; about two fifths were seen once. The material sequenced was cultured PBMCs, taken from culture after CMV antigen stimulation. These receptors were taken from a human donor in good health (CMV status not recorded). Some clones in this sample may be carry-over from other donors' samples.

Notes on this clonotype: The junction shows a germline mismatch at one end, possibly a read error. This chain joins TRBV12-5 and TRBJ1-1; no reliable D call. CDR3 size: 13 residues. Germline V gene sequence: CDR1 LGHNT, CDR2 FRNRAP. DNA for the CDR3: TGTGCTAGTGCTTTGACGAGGAACACTGAAGCTTTCTTT. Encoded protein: CASALTRNTEAFF.

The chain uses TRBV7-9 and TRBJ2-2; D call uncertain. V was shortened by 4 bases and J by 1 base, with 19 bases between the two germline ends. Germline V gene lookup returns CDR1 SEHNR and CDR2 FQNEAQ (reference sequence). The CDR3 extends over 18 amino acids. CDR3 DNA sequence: TGTGCCAGCAGCTCCTCTTTGACCCGAAATAAGAACACCGGGGAGCTGTTTTTT. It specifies CASSSSLTRNKNTGELFF. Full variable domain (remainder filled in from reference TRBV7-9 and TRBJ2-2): DTGVSQNPRHKITKRGQNVTFRCDPISEHNRLYWYRQTLGQGPEFLTYFQNEAQLEKSRLLSDRFSAERPKGSFSTLEIQRTEQGDSAMYLCASSSSLTRNKNTGELFFGEGSRLTVL.

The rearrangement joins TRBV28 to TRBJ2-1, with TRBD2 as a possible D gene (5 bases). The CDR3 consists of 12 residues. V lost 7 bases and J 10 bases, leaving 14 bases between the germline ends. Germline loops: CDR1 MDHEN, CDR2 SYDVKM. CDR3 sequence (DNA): TGTGCCAGCAAGACCCTCGAGGGCGAGCAGTTCTTC. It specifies CASKTLEGEQFF.